Presented here are 20 T cell receptor beta chains from one specimen sequenced in a study of shared clonotypes between healthy human individuals. CD8 cells regarded as naive lacked CD45RO, were positively chosen for CCR7, and omitted terminally differentiated effector memory CD45RA+ cells. Generated by immunoSEQ multiplex PCR, the TCRdb table keeps only in-frame clones and is missing some. The data hold roughly 650,000 clones, with approximately 96% observed a single time. Sequencing was performed on naive CD8+ T cells sorted from blood. The receptors here all came from a woman younger than 45 in good health.

The genes are TRBV2 and TRBJ2-3; TRBD2 matches 7 bases. V was pared by 4 bases and J by 5 bases, with 0 bases of the junction left unmatched. CDR3 size: 12 residues. The germline V gene encodes CDR1 SNHLY and CDR2 FYNNEI. The CDR3 loop reads CASSAGGDTQYF. In DNA form, the CDR3 reads TGTGCCAGCAGTGCGGGGGGAGATACGCAGTATTTT.

This chain uses TRBV28 with TRBJ2-1; 7 nucleotides line up with TRBD1. Germline CDR1 and CDR2: MDHEN and SYDVKM. The CDR3 covers 13 residues. V shed 7 bases and J 4 bases; nucleotides not matched to a gene: 4. The CDR3 region is CASTTGLYNEQFF. In DNA form, the CDR3 reads TGTGCCAGCACGACAGGGCTGTACAATGAGCAGTTCTTC.

The V call is TRBV4-1, the J call TRBJ2-1; D uncertain. Germline CDR1 and CDR2: MGHRA and YSYEKL. Trimming took 0 bases from V and 1 from J, leaving 13 bases between them. This CDR3 comprises 17 residues. CDR3 residues: CASSQDRQPSSYNEQFF. CDR3 nucleotide sequence: TGCGCCAGCAGCCAAGATCGTCAACCATCGTCCTACAATGAGCAGTTCTTC.

The genes are TRBV4-1 and TRBJ1-6; 8 nucleotides agree with TRBD1. The CDR3 runs 16 residues. With 3 bases clipped from V and 8 bases from J, the junction kept 9 bases outside the gene matches. CDR1 and CDR2 (germline): MGHRA, YSYEKL. DNA for the CDR3: TGCGCCAGCAGCCACGCACCAGACAGGGGTTATTCACCCCTCCACTTT. It encodes CASSHAPDRGYSPLHF.

This sequence joins TRBV4-1 and TRBJ1-5, with 11 bases identical to TRBD1. Germline V gene data show CDR1 as MGHRA and CDR2 as YSYEKL. V gave up 4 bases and J gave up 7 bases; unmatched junction bases: 6. The CDR3 loop spans 15 amino acids. The chain's CDR3 is CASSRGDRGDQPQHF. CDR3 coding DNA: TGCGCCAGCAGCCGAGGGGACAGGGGGGACCAGCCCCAGCATTTT.

This chain uses TRBV9 with TRBJ1-1, with D possibly matching TRBD1 (6 bases). V lost 0 bases and J 0 bases, leaving 15 bases between the germline ends. CDR1 and CDR2 (germline): SGDLS, YYNGEE. This CDR3 comprises 17 residues. The CDR3 spells CASSVDGRGYLNTEAFF. In DNA form, the CDR3 reads TGTGCCAGCAGCGTAGATGGCAGGGGATATCTGAACACTGAAGCTTTCTTT.

The CDR3 protein is CASSLFTESYEQYF. Here the CDR3 DNA reads TGTGCCAGCAGCTTGTTTACTGAATCCTACGAGCAGTACTTC. The chain recombines TRBV5-4 with TRBJ2-5; no reliable D call. The end of the DNA fits TRBJ2-7 better, so the J call may be wrong. The germline CDR1 and CDR2 sequences are SGHNT and YYREEE (reference sequence). The CDR3 consists of 14 residues.

This clone was observed a single time. V gene TRBV6-4 combines with J gene TRBJ2-3, with D maybe TRBD2 (6 bases). The germline V gene has CDR1 MRHNA and CDR2 SNTAGT. V shed 5 bases and J shed 5 bases, with 14 bases lying between them. The CDR3 is made up of 14 amino acids. The DNA for the CDR3 is TGTGCCAGCAGTCGGGCGGGATGGCTAGATACGCAGTATTTT. Protein product: CASSRAGWLDTQYF.

The chain employs TRBV16 and TRBJ2-7; no clear D gene. In germline, CDR1 is KGHSY, CDR2 FQNENV. Trimming shortened V by 2 bases and J by 2 bases, and 13 bases separated the two germline ends. The CDR3 is 15 residues long. Here the CDR3 DNA reads TGTGCCAGCAGCCAAGTAATGGGTGAAACCTACGAGCAGTACTTC. It codes for CASSQVMGETYEQYF. The whole variable domain, filled in from reference TRBV16 and TRBJ2-7, reads GEEVAQTPKHLVRGEGQKAKLYCAPIKGHSYVFWYQQVLKNEFKFLISFQNENVFDETGMPKERFSAKCLPNSPCSLEIQATKLEDSAVYFCASSQVMGETYEQYFGPGTRLTVT.

The gene calls are TRBV29-1 and TRBJ2-7; no reliable D call. The CDR3 sequence is 12 residues long. The ends were cut back, 5 bases at V and 1 base at J, with 9 bases in the middle. Germline CDR1 SQVTM, CDR2 ANQGSEA. CDR3 nucleotide sequence: TGCAGCGTTTCTGACGGATCCTACGAGCAGTACTTC. Translation: CSVSDGSYEQYF.

DNA for the CDR3: TGTGCCAGCAGTTTATTTGCGGCAAATAGCAATCAGCCCCAGCATTTT. Amino acid sequence: CASSLFAANSNQPQHF. The J gene is TRBJ1-5, the V gene TRBV28; D remains unclear. Germline V gene sequence: CDR1 MDHEN, CDR2 SYDVKM. This CDR3 contains 16 residues. The V gene lost 1 base and the J gene lost 0 bases, with 10 bases spanning the gap.

The V and J genes are TRBV27 and TRBJ2-1; 7 nucleotides line up with TRBD2. The germline gives CDR1 MNHEY, CDR2 SMNVEV (reference sequence). V lost 0 bases, J lost 6 bases, and 8 bases stayed unmatched. The CDR3 is 16 residues long. CDR3 DNA: TGTGCCAGCAGTTTATCGGGGAGGGCTACTCGCAATGAGCAGTTCTTC. Translation gives CASSLSGRATRNEQFF.

This rearrangement joins TRBV7-6 to TRBJ2-1, with 9 bases matching TRBD1. V was pared by 1 base and J by 7 bases, with 5 bases of the junction left unmatched. This CDR3 is built from 15 residues. Germline values: CDR1 SGHVS, CDR2 FNYEAQ. The CDR3 sequence is CASSLVDRGSNEQFF. The CDR3 nucleotides read TGTGCCAGCAGCTTAGTGGACAGGGGCTCGAATGAGCAGTTCTTC.

The V call is TRBV10-1, the J call TRBJ2-1, with 8 bases lining up with TRBD1. Germline V lookup: CDR1 WNHNN, CDR2 SYGVQD (reference sequence). This CDR3 has 15 amino acids. V was clipped by 4 bases and J by 5 bases; unmatched bases: 7. The CDR3 region has the DNA TGCGCCAGCAGTGGACAGGGGTGGGGCGACAATGAGCAGTTCTTC. This sequence encodes CASSGQGWGDNEQFF.

This sequence joins TRBV19 and TRBJ2-1; 9 bases align to TRBD1. This CDR3 region has 14 residues. Germline V CDR1 and CDR2: LNHDA, SQIVND (reference sequence). Trimming removed 10 bases from V and 6 bases from J; junction bases left unmatched: 10. CDR3 sequence: CATDRRDRVNEQFF. CDR3 nucleotides: TGTGCCACCGACAGGCGGGACAGGGTCAATGAGCAGTTCTTC.

The chain carries TRBV14 and TRBJ2-3; 9 bases match TRBD2. The CDR3 sequence is 18 residues long. Trimming at V came to 1 base and at J to 3 bases, leaving 11 bases not matched to a gene. CDR1 is SGHDN, CDR2 FVKESK, per germline. CDR3: CASSQGVAGGPATDTQYF. In nucleotides, the CDR3 is TGTGCCAGCAGCCAAGGTGTCGCGGGAGGGCCAGCGACAGATACGCAGTATTTT.

The rearrangement joins TRBV4-1 to TRBJ2-7, with D possibly matching TRBD1 (5 bases). CDR3 size: 14 residues. CDR1 is MGHRA and CDR2 is YSYEKL in the germline V gene. Trimming stripped 2 bases from V and 4 bases from J, with 12 bases between. CDR3 residues: CASSQTHGHYEQYF. Written as DNA, the CDR3 is TGCGCCAGCAGCCAAACCCACGGACATTACGAGCAGTACTTC.

The V gene is TRBV2, the J gene TRBJ1-2; a possible D gene is TRBD1 (5 bases). CDR1 and CDR2 (germline): SNHLY, FYNNEI. The CDR3 length is 16 residues. The germline V and J ends were trimmed by 6 bases and 6 bases, with 23 bases remaining between them. As DNA, the CDR3 is TGTGCCAGCAGAAGCACGGGGCAGACCGCCTTTCATGGCTACACCTTC. Its translation is CASRSTGQTAFHGYTF.

The V call is TRBV5-4, the J call TRBJ2-3, with TRBD2 matching over 12 bases. Losses at the gene ends were 5 bases for V and 3 bases for J; bases not matched to a gene: 7. The germline CDR1 and CDR2 sequences are SGHNT and YYREEE (reference sequence). This CDR3 region has 16 residues. This CDR3 reads CASRQLAGGGTDTQYF. The CDR3 region has the DNA TGTGCCAGCAGACAGCTAGCGGGAGGGGGGACAGATACGCAGTATTTT.

The chain has TRBV28 and TRBJ2-5; 7 bases are shared with TRBD1. J was trimmed by 3 bases and V by 2 bases; bases with no gene match: 0. Germline V lookup: CDR1 MDHEN, CDR2 SYDVKM. The CDR3 has 13 amino acids. The CDR3 protein is CASSLGTEETQYF. In DNA, the CDR3 is TGTGCCAGCAGTTTAGGGACAGAAGAGACCCAGTACTTC.